The 11 T cell receptor beta chains reported below all come from one sample, sequenced in a study of control samples from healthy donors and cancer patients. Repertoires were generated with immunoSEQ multiplex PCR, while TCRdb's copy carries only in-frame clones and drops some. The profile shows 150,000 or so clones, about 86% of them singletons. Sequencing was done on a sample of blood. The receptors shown here come from a man between 18 and 35 years old in good health.

J is TRBJ2-1 and V is TRBV10-3, with 10 bases identical to TRBD2. The CDR3 consists of 14 residues. Germline V gene sequence: CDR1 ENHRY, CDR2 SYGVKD. V gave up 6 bases and J gave up 8 bases; unmatched junction bases: 7. The CDR3 is CAIRTGLAIHEQFF. CDR3 DNA: TGTGCCATCAGGACGGGACTAGCGATTCATGAGCAGTTCTTC.

The genes are TRBV11-3 and TRBJ2-3, with TRBD2 as a possible D gene (6 bases). The CDR3 sequence is 14 residues long. The V gene's germline CDR1 is SGHNT and CDR2 YENEEA. V lost 3 bases to trimming and J lost 6 bases, with 13 bases between them. The CDR3 loop is CASSFRGKEDTQYF. The CDR3 DNA reads as TGTGCCAGCAGCTTTCGGGGGAAGGAGGATACGCAGTATTTT.

This sequence joins TRBV19 and TRBJ2-1, with 7 positions matching TRBD1. J lost 8 bases, V lost 4 bases, and 5 bases had no gene match. This CDR3 comprises 13 residues. CDR1 and CDR2 from the germline V gene are LNHDA and SQIVND (reference sequence). CDR3 nucleotides: TGTGCCAGTAGTACGCAAACAGGGGATGAGCAGTTCTTC. Amino acid sequence: CASSTQTGDEQFF.

The V and J genes are TRBV21-1 and TRBJ2-3. TRBV21-1 is classified as a pseudogene. This CDR3 spans 17 amino acids. The DNA of the CDR3 is TGTGCCAGCAGCAAACGACAGGGAAGCCAGCGGGGAGATACGCAGTATTTT. Translated, it gives CASSKRQGSQRGDTQYF.

This clone was detected only once. The chain carries TRBV12-3 or TRBV12-4 and TRBJ2-7; D uncertain. Deletions cut 6 bases from V and 7 bases from J, with 10 bases between. The CDR3 is made up of 11 amino acids. DNA of the CDR3: TGTGCCAGCAGAATGACCAGTGAGCAGTACTTC. Translated, it gives CASRMTSEQYF.

The CDR3 sequence: CASSLGGWGTQYF. Here the CDR3 DNA reads TGTGCCAGCAGCCTCGGGGGCTGGGGGACCCAGTACTTC. The chain couples TRBV27 to TRBJ2-5; perhaps D is TRBD1 or TRBD2 (6 bases each). V was shortened by 6 bases and J by 7 bases, with 15 bases between the two germline ends. Germline V gives CDR1 MNHEY, CDR2 SMNVEV (reference sequence). The CDR3 totals 13 residues.

The chain couples TRBV11-3 to TRBJ2-7; the D gene could be TRBD1 or TRBD2 (5 bases each). The CDR3 is made up of 15 amino acids. V lost 2 bases and J 1 base, leaving 12 bases between the germline ends. Germline V lookup: CDR1 SGHNT, CDR2 YENEEA. The CDR3 DNA follows: TGTGCCAGCAGCTTATGGGACGGTCGATCCTACGAGCAGTACTTC. This gives the protein CASSLWDGRSYEQYF. Full variable domain (rest looked up from reference TRBV11-3 and TRBJ2-7): EAGVVQSPRYKIIEKKQPVAFWCNPISGHNTLYWYLQNLGQGPELLIRYENEEAVDDSQLPKDRFSAERLKGVDSTLKIQPAELGDSAVYLCASSLWDGRSYEQYFGPGTRLTVT.

This clone occurred once. The rearrangement links TRBV11-2 to TRBJ2-1, with 8 positions matching TRBD1. The CDR3 runs to 16 residues. Per germline, CDR1 SGHAT and CDR2 FQNNGV. Trimming took 4 bases from V and 5 from J; bases not matched to a gene: 10. The CDR3: CASSYTPGQVDNEQFF. CDR3 nucleotide sequence: TGTGCCAGCAGCTACACCCCGGGACAGGTCGACAATGAGCAGTTCTTC.

This chain's CDR3 is CASSMAGITNYGYTF. CDR3 DNA: TGTGCCAGTAGTATGGCAGGAATTACTAACTATGGCTACACCTTC. J is TRBJ1-2 and V is TRBV19; D gene uncertain. The CDR3 is 15 amino acids. Germline assignment: CDR1 LNHDA and CDR2 SQIVND (reference sequence). Trimming took 3 bases from V and 0 from J, leaving 11 bases between them.

This clone has just a few counts. V gene TRBV5-1 combines with J gene TRBJ1-3, with no clear D. V was shortened by 1 base and J by 4 bases, with 6 bases between the two germline ends. Germline CDR1 reads SGHRS; CDR2 reads YFSETQ. The CDR3 has 13 residues. In DNA form, the CDR3 reads TGCGCCAGCAGCTTGAGTCAGGGAAACACCATATATTTT. Its protein is CASSLSQGNTIYF.

The V call is TRBV18, the J call TRBJ2-2, with D tentatively TRBD1 or TRBD2 (5 bases each). Trimming removed 5 bases at V and 1 base at J, with 14 bases between. The CDR3 loop spans 16 amino acids. Germline V gene lookup returns CDR1 KGHSH and CDR2 LQKENI. CDR3 amino acids: CASSCPGTVNTGELFF. The CDR3 nucleotides are TGTGCCAGCTCATGCCCAGGGACGGTGAACACCGGGGAGCTGTTTTTT.